The 29 T cell receptor beta chains listed next were all sequenced from one sample in a study of T cell repertoires in aging, cancer and after chemotherapy. TCR beta rearrangements were amplified from peripheral blood genomic DNA. Rearranged V-D-J TRB sequences were amplified with a mixed TRB-A/B primer pool. TCRdb passed the multiplex PCR reads through MiXCR, listing each CDR3 protein once. The sample lists fewer than 2,000 distinct CDR3 sequences, 20% to 25% occurring once. The source material was blood. All receptors derive from a human donor with a solid tumor.

Comment on this clonotype: An end of the junction differs from the germline gene, which may be a read error. The gene calls are TRBV5-3 and TRBJ2-1; 9 nucleotides line up with TRBD2. TRBV5-3 qualifies as an ORF whose function is uncertain. CDR3 length: 17 amino acids. The DNA of the CDR3 is TGCGCCAGCAGCTTGGGGGCCTCTAGCGGGGAATACAATGAGCAGTTCTTC. It is translated as CASSLGASSGEYNEQFF.

In its sample, this clonotype ranks as medium-sized. The chain couples TRBV19 to TRBJ1-5; a weak D match, TRBD1 (5 bases). This CDR3 is 14 amino acids long. Germline V gene lookup returns CDR1 LNHDA and CDR2 SQIVND (reference sequence). Trimming shortened V by 9 bases and J by 2 bases, and 14 bases separated the two germline ends. The CDR3 loop reads CASQGVWGNQPQHF. CDR3 bases: TGTGCCAGCCAGGGAGTCTGGGGCAATCAGCCCCAGCATTTT. The whole variable domain, filled in from reference TRBV19 and TRBJ1-5, reads DGGITQSPKYLFRKEGQNVTLSCEQNLNHDAMYWYRQDPGQGLRLIYYSQIVNDFQKGDIAEGYSVSREKKESFPLTVTSAQKNPTAFYLCASQGVWGNQPQHFGDGTRLSIL.

This clonotype was counted between two and nine times. The chain employs TRBV20-1 and TRBJ2-2, with D perhaps matching TRBD2 (5 bases). Trimming left V 3 bases short and J 5 bases short, with 13 bases between. The germline CDR1 and CDR2 sequences are DFQATT and SNEGSKA (reference sequence). The CDR3 spans 14 residues. CDR3 region: CSARGPLATGELFF. The CDR3 DNA follows: TGCAGTGCTAGGGGCCCCTTAGCGACCGGGGAGCTGTTTTTT.

Sample share makes this clonotype medium-sized. The V gene is TRBV30, the J gene TRBJ2-5, with 9 bases fitting TRBD1. Trimming took 5 bases from V and 5 from J; bases not matched to a gene: 3. The germline V gene has CDR1 GTSNPN and CDR2 SVGIG (reference sequence). The CDR3 has 12 residues. The CDR3 spells CAWGQGMETQYF. Here the CDR3 DNA reads TGTGCCTGGGGACAGGGGATGGAGACCCAGTACTTC. Complete variable domain (other parts from reference TRBV30 and TRBJ2-5): SQTIHQWPATLVQPVGSPLSLECTVEGTSNPNLYWYRQAAGRGLQLLFYSVGIGQISSEVPQNLSASRPQDRQFILSSKKLLLSDSGFYLCAWGQGMETQYFGPGTRLLVL.

By share, this clonotype ranks as large. The chain uses TRBV6-2 or TRBV6-3 and TRBJ1-1, with TRBD1 matching 8 bases. The CDR3 consists of 16 residues. Germline V gene sequence: CDR1 MNHEY, CDR2 SVGEGT. The J segment lost 1 base and the V segment lost 5 bases, leaving 9 bases of the junction unmatched. CDR3 nucleotides: TGTGCCAGCAGTCTGACAGGGGTCGTGTGGAACACTGAAGCTTTCTTT. Residues: CASSLTGVVWNTEAFF.

By sample fraction, this clonotype is medium-sized (0.01 to 0.1%). V and J are TRBV18 and TRBJ2-6; no clear D. V lost 4 bases to trimming and J lost 0 bases, with 25 bases between them. The CDR3 sequence is 21 residues long. Looked up from germline, CDR1 is KGHSH and CDR2 is LQKENI. Here the CDR3 reads CASSRISVSASLSSGANVLTF. CDR3 DNA: TGTGCCAGCTCACGAATATCAGTGTCCGCAAGCTTAAGCTCTGGGGCCAACGTCCTGACTTTC.

In its sample, this clonotype ranks as medium-sized. V and J are TRBV6-4 and TRBJ2-2; D call uncertain. Per germline, CDR1 MRHNA and CDR2 SNTAGT. V was trimmed by 3 bases and J by 4 bases, leaving 6 bases between them. The CDR3 contains 13 residues. DNA of the CDR3: TGTGCCAGCAGTGAAGAGAGCACCGGGGAGCTGTTTTTT. The encoded protein is CASSEESTGELFF.

The chain links TRBV5-1 to TRBJ2-5; 10 nucleotides agree with TRBD2. Germline-derived CDR1 and CDR2 are SGHRS and YFSETQ. CDR3 length equals 14 residues. Trimming removed 5 bases from V and 1 base from J; junction bases left unmatched: 2. This CDR3 reads CASRLAGFQETQYF. CDR3 bases: TGCGCCAGCAGACTAGCGGGATTCCAAGAGACCCAGTACTTC.

V and J are TRBV23-1 and TRBJ2-6; D tentatively reads TRBD1 or TRBD2 (5 bases each). TRBV23-1 is identified as an open reading frame with a role that is uncertain. The CDR3 runs 16 residues. Trimming took off 6 bases at V and 0 bases at J, with 12 bases between the two ends. CDR3 coding DNA: TGCGCCAGCAGCTGGCCTGGGGGCTCTGGGGCCAACGTCCTGACTTTC. Translating it yields CASSWPGGSGANVLTF.

The chain links TRBV28 to TRBJ1-4; 8 positions match TRBD1. J gave up 10 bases and V 2 bases, and 3 bases lay outside the gene matches. CDR1 and CDR2 (germline): MDHEN, SYDVKM. The CDR3 is made up of 13 amino acids. Here the CDR3 reads CASSLQGARKLFF. The DNA for the CDR3 is TGTGCCAGCAGTTTACAGGGGGCCAGAAAACTGTTTTTT.

This clonotype is termed medium-sized. The chain uses TRBV6-9 and TRBJ2-4, with 9 nucleotides matching TRBD2. The CDR3 contains 20 residues. Per germline, CDR1 MNHGY and CDR2 SVAAGI. The V gene end was trimmed by 5 bases and the J gene end by 0 bases; junction bases not matched to a gene: 17. The CDR3 here is CASSPTRAGGGLLAKNIQYF. In DNA, the CDR3 is TGTGCCAGCAGTCCCACCAGGGCGGGAGGGGGGCTTTTAGCCAAAAACATTCAGTACTTC.

This clonotype is termed medium-sized. This chain links TRBV12-3 or TRBV12-4 with TRBJ2-1; 7 bases fit TRBD1. Losses at the gene ends were 6 bases for V and 4 bases for J; bases not matched to a gene: 3. This CDR3 region has 13 residues. The CDR3 DNA reads TGTGCCAGCAGCTTGGACAGGTACAATGAGCAGTTCTTC. It specifies CASSLDRYNEQFF.

In its sample, this clonotype ranks as medium-sized. The genes are TRBV6-1 and TRBJ2-3; TRBD1 matches at 7 bases. Unmatched junction bases numbered 8, after V lost 4 bases and J lost 1 base. This CDR3 comprises 16 residues. CDR1 MNHNS and CDR2 SASEGT come from the germline V gene. CDR3 sequence (DNA): TGTGCCAGCAGTGGGTCCAGGACAGGTCGCACAGATACGCAGTATTTT. This sequence encodes CASSGSRTGRTDTQYF.

This clonotype was counted between two and nine times. The V gene is TRBV6-5, the J gene TRBJ2-7, with TRBD2 matching 11 bases. This CDR3 region has 15 residues. Trimming cost V 0 bases and J 6 bases; bases outside gene matches: 4. Germline assignment: CDR1 MNHEY and CDR2 SVGAGI. Here the CDR3 DNA reads TGTGCCAGCAGTTACTCGAAACTAGCGGGAGCCGAGCAGTACTTC. The encoded protein is CASSYSKLAGAEQYF.

The chain combines TRBV20-1 with TRBJ1-5; 8 bases agree with TRBD1. The germline CDR1 and CDR2 sequences are DFQATT and SNEGSKA (reference sequence). The CDR3 sequence is 15 residues long. V dropped 5 bases and J dropped 1; count of bases not matched to a gene: 7. CDR3 in amino acids: CSALTGGASNQPQHF. CDR3 nucleotide sequence: TGCAGTGCTCTTACAGGGGGTGCGAGCAATCAGCCCCAGCATTTT.

Relative to its sample, this clonotype is medium-sized. V gene TRBV29-1 combines with J gene TRBJ1-4; 7 bases are a match to TRBD1. The CDR3 totals 13 residues. With V trimmed by 5 bases and J by 8 bases, 8 bases remained unmatched. Per germline, CDR1 SQVTM and CDR2 ANQGSEA. CDR3 in amino acids: CSVQHRGWEKLFF. In DNA form, the CDR3 reads TGCAGCGTTCAACACAGGGGTTGGGAAAAACTGTTTTTT.

This clonotype is judged medium-sized. V gene TRBV6-5 combines with J gene TRBJ2-1; no firm D call. CDR3 length: 15 residues. Germline V gene sequence: CDR1 MNHEY, CDR2 SVGAGI. Trimming cost V 0 bases and J 5 bases, with 11 bases left between them. CDR3 sequence reads: CASSYSRNNNNEQFF. The CDR3 DNA reads as TGTGCCAGCAGTTACTCGCGTAATAATAACAATGAGCAGTTCTTC.

Comments on this clonotype: One end of the junction is discordant with germline, which a read error may explain. This chain connects TRBV5-4 to TRBJ2-1, with D perhaps matching TRBD2 (6 bases). The germline V gene has CDR1 SGHNT and CDR2 YYREEE (reference sequence). This CDR3 contains 18 residues. CDR3 DNA: TGTGCCAGCAGCCAAACAGCCTTGGCCGGGGACTCCTACAATGAGAAGTTCTTC. Protein product: CASSQTALAGDSYNEKFF.

This clonotype is medium-sized. V and J are TRBV6-1 and TRBJ1-4; D not certain. Between the trimmed V and J ends, which lost 6 bases and 5 bases, there was a span of 4 bases. This CDR3 contains 11 residues. The germline V gene has CDR1 MNHNS and CDR2 SASEGT. CDR3 DNA sequence: TGTGCCAGCAGACAAAATGAAAAACTGTTTTTT. Protein product: CASRQNEKLFF.

This clonotype is medium-sized (0.01 to 0.1%) by share. The chain uses TRBV24-1 and TRBJ2-1; the match to TRBD2 covers 12 bases. V was pared by 7 bases and J by 7 bases, with 1 base of the junction left unmatched. Per the germline V gene, CDR1 is KGHDR and CDR2 is SFDVKD. This CDR3 has 13 residues. The CDR3 here is CATRTSGSNEQFF. CDR3 nucleotide sequence: TGTGCCACCAGGACTAGCGGGAGTAATGAGCAGTTCTTC.

This clonotype is categorized as large. The chain recombines TRBV27 with TRBJ2-7; no clear D. V lost 3 bases and J lost 6, with 12 bases in between. CDR3 size: 13 residues. CDR1 and CDR2 from the germline V gene are MNHEY and SMNVEV (reference sequence). As DNA, the CDR3 is TGTGCCAGCAGTTTTACATCAGCCGGCGAGCAGTACTTC. As protein: CASSFTSAGEQYF.

J is TRBJ2-5 and V is TRBV18; 8 nucleotides line up with TRBD1. The ends lost 3 bases at V and 4 bases at J; junction bases unmatched: 7. The CDR3 is made up of 15 amino acids. Germline V lookup: CDR1 KGHSH, CDR2 LQKENI. The CDR3 region is CASSPSQGAGETQYF. For the CDR3, the DNA is TGTGCCAGCTCACCTTCGCAGGGGGCTGGAGAGACCCAGTACTTC.

On this clonotype itself: A much larger clonotype is one base distant, so this may be a read error. This sequence joins TRBV6-1 and TRBJ1-2; a weak D match, TRBD1 (5 bases). Per germline, CDR1 MNHNS and CDR2 SASEGT. CDR3 length: 15 residues. The CDR3 loop reads CAGSLGGGSNYGYTF. CDR3 in DNA: TGTGCCGGCAGTCTCGGGGGGGGATCTAACTATGGCTACACCTTC.

Sample share makes this clonotype medium-sized. V usage is TRBV19 and J usage is TRBJ2-1, with D uncertain. The V end lost 4 bases, the J end lost 12 bases, and 16 bases lay between the germline ends. The CDR3 is made up of 13 amino acids. Germline CDR1 and CDR2: LNHDA and SQIVND (reference sequence). CDR3 sequence: CASSTVPTLGQFF. The CDR3 DNA reads as TGTGCCAGTAGTACAGTCCCCACCCTCGGGCAGTTCTTC.

V usage is TRBV20-1 and J usage is TRBJ1-1, with TRBD1 matching 9 bases. The trim removed 4 bases at V and 1 base at J, leaving 4 bases unmatched. Germline assignment: CDR1 DFQATT and CDR2 SNEGSKA (reference sequence). This CDR3 spans 14 amino acids. The CDR3 DNA reads as TGCAGTGCTACGCGGGGACAGGGGAACACTGAAGCTTTCTTT. Translation: CSATRGQGNTEAFF.

As concerns this clonotype: A read error may explain this, as a much larger clone is one base away. The CDR3, as DNA: TGTGCCAGCAGTTTAGGGAGCAGGGGCGGCGAGCAGTTCTTC. It encodes CASSLGSRGGEQFF. The rearrangement links TRBV27 to TRBJ2-1, with D tentatively TRBD1 (6 bases). Germline values: CDR1 MNHEY, CDR2 SMNVEV (reference sequence). There are 14 residues in the CDR3. V lost 2 bases and J 10 bases, leaving 15 bases between the germline ends.

In DNA, the CDR3 is TGTGCCAGCAGTCCGGACAGAAAGCCCCAGCATTTT. It is translated as CASSPDRKPQHF. The genes are TRBV28 and TRBJ1-5; weak D call: TRBD1 (6 bases). V was shortened by 5 bases and J by 8 bases, with 10 bases between the two germline ends. The CDR3 has 12 amino acids. CDR1 MDHEN and CDR2 SYDVKM come from the germline V gene.

CDR3 residues: CASSPQLAGISGELFF. CDR3 nucleotides: TGTGCCAGCAGCCCCCAGCTAGCGGGAATCTCCGGGGAGCTGTTTTTT. The V gene is TRBV4-2, the J gene TRBJ2-2, with TRBD2 matching 9 bases. J lost 6 bases, V lost 4 bases, and 9 bases had no gene match. The germline gives CDR1 LGHNA, CDR2 YNFKEQ. The CDR3 spans 16 residues.

This clonotype is labeled as medium-sized (0.01 to 0.1%). V gene TRBV29-1 combines with J gene TRBJ1-1; D is possibly TRBD1 (5 bases). Per germline, CDR1 SQVTM and CDR2 ANQGSEA. Trimming cost V 4 bases and J 0 bases, with 9 bases left between them. This CDR3 is 13 amino acids long. The chain's CDR3 is CSVVRQMNTEAFF. The CDR3 nucleotides are TGCAGCGTTGTTCGACAGATGAACACTGAAGCTTTCTTT.